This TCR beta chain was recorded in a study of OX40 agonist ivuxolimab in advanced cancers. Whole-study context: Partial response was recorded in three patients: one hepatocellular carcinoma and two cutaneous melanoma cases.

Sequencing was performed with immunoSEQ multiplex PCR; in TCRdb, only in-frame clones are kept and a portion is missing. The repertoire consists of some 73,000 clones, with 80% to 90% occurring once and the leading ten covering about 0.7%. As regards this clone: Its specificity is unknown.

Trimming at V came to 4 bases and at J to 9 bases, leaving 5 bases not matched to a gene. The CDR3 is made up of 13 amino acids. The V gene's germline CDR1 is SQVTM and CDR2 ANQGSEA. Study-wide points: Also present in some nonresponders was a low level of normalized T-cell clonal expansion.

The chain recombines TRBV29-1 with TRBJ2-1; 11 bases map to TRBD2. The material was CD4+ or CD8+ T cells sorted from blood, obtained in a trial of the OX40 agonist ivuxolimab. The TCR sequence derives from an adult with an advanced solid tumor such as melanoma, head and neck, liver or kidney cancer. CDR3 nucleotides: TGCAGCGTTGGGACTAGCGGGTCTGGTGAGCAGTTCTTC. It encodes CSVGTSGSGEQFF.